A single sample gave rise to the 24 T cell receptor beta chains below, sequenced in a study of cytomegalovirus exposure and HLA in healthy donors. Profiled with immunoSEQ multiplex PCR; TCRdb holds only in-frame clones, not every one. The profile shows roughly 62,000 clones, more than 85% of them singletons. Sequencing was performed on PBMCs. The receptors shown here come from a woman under 40 in good health and CMV-seronegative.

V usage is TRBV30 and J usage is TRBJ1-5; 12 nucleotides match TRBD1. Losses at the gene ends were 1 base for V and 7 bases for J; bases not matched to a gene: 8. CDR1 and CDR2 from the germline V gene are GTSNPN and SVGIG (reference sequence). The CDR3 loop spans 16 amino acids. CDR3 nucleotides: TGTGCCTGGAGTGCACAGGGACAGGGGGCGAGACAGCCCCAGCATTTT. Protein sequence: CAWSAQGQGARQPQHF.

This clone was counted a single time. The chain has TRBV2 and TRBJ2-7; 8 nucleotides agree with TRBD2. The CDR3 is 14 residues long. V was clipped by 7 bases and J by 2 bases; unmatched bases: 7. Germline-derived CDR1 and CDR2 are SNHLY and FYNNEI. The CDR3 loop is CASNSKRGPYEQYF. Here the CDR3 DNA reads TGTGCCAGCAACTCGAAGCGGGGGCCCTACGAGCAGTACTTC.

V is TRBV7-3 and J is TRBJ2-5; 10 nucleotides align to TRBD2. J gave up 0 bases and V 6 bases, and 7 bases lay outside the gene matches. Germline V gene sequence: CDR1 SGHTA, CDR2 FQGTGA. The CDR3 is 16 amino acids. The DNA for the CDR3 is TGTGCCAGCAGTCCGCTTAGCGGGAGGAACCAAGAGACCCAGTACTTC. Its protein is CASSPLSGRNQETQYF.

The rearrangement uses TRBV27 and TRBJ2-7, with 10 bases matching TRBD2. CDR1 is MNHEY and CDR2 is SMNVEV in the germline V gene (reference sequence). The CDR3 runs 18 residues. The V gene end was trimmed by 3 bases and the J gene end by 2 bases; junction bases not matched to a gene: 13. CDR3 protein: CASSFAPPTSGMPYEQYF. As DNA, the CDR3 is TGTGCCAGCAGTTTTGCCCCTCCCACTAGCGGGATGCCCTACGAGCAGTACTTC.

J is TRBJ2-3 and V is TRBV10-2, with 7 bases matching TRBD2. Per germline, CDR1 WSHSY and CDR2 SAAADI. The CDR3 has 15 amino acids. The V gene end was trimmed by 4 bases and the J gene end by 0 bases; junction bases not matched to a gene: 4. DNA for the CDR3: TGCGCCAGCAGTGCCCTAGCGGTTAGCACAGATACGCAGTATTTT. This codes for CASSALAVSTDTQYF.

The chain joins TRBV9 to TRBJ2-5, with 7 positions matching TRBD1. V dropped 0 bases and J dropped 5; count of bases not matched to a gene: 1. This CDR3 is 13 amino acids long. The germline V gene has CDR1 SGDLS and CDR2 YYNGEE. CDR3 amino acids: CASSVGQGETQYF. CDR3 nucleotide sequence: TGTGCCAGCAGCGTAGGACAGGGCGAGACCCAGTACTTC.

This clone came up once. The gene calls are TRBV6-5 and TRBJ1-1, with 7 positions matching TRBD1. J lost 1 base, V lost 6 bases, and 2 bases had no gene match. The CDR3 covers 13 residues. CDR1 is MNHEY, CDR2 SVGAGI, per germline. For the CDR3, the DNA is TGTGCCAGCAGCCGACAGGGGAACACTGAAGCTTTCTTT. Translation: CASSRQGNTEAFF.

The rearrangement uses TRBV5-4 and TRBJ1-1, with D possibly being TRBD1 (5 bases). Trimming took 3 bases from V and 2 from J, leaving 11 bases between them. Germline CDR1 is SGHNT and CDR2 is YYREEE (reference sequence). The CDR3 extends over 14 amino acids. The CDR3 sequence is CASSSPTGNTEAFF. Written as DNA, the CDR3 is TGTGCCAGCAGCTCGCCAACAGGAAACACTGAAGCTTTCTTT.

This clone was recorded a few times. The rearrangement joins TRBV10-3 to TRBJ2-3, with D possibly TRBD2 on 6 matching bases. The CDR3 covers 16 residues. CDR1 is ENHRY, CDR2 SYGVKD, per germline. V was trimmed by 0 bases and J by 4 bases, leaving 14 bases between them. CDR3 sequence reads: CAISESPGEGADTQYF. The CDR3 DNA reads TGTGCCATCAGTGAGTCGCCGGGAGAGGGTGCAGATACGCAGTATTTT.

This sequence joins TRBV10-3 and TRBJ2-7; 10 nucleotides match TRBD1. The CDR3 loop spans 14 amino acids. The trim removed 5 bases at V and 3 bases at J, leaving 4 bases unmatched. Per the germline V gene, CDR1 is ENHRY and CDR2 is SYGVKD. The CDR3 spells CAISPGQGLYEQYF. CDR3 bases: TGTGCCATCAGTCCGGGACAGGGGCTCTACGAGCAGTACTTC.

This clone has only one observation. The CDR3 sequence: CASSIGDTGTSSGNTIYF. CDR3 in DNA: TGTGCCAGTAGTATTGGAGACACAGGGACGAGCTCTGGAAACACCATATATTTT. The rearrangement joins TRBV19 to TRBJ1-3, with a possible D match to TRBD1 (6 bases). The CDR3 runs to 18 residues. V was clipped by 3 bases and J by 0 bases, with 18 bases between them. Looked up from germline, CDR1 is LNHDA and CDR2 is SQIVND (reference sequence).

This rearrangement joins TRBV6-6 to TRBJ2-7; possibly TRBD2 for D (6 bases). This CDR3 has 13 residues. Germline V gives CDR1 MNHNY, CDR2 SVGAGI (reference sequence). V was clipped by 8 bases and J by 9 bases, with 20 bases between them. CDR3 region: CASAGGDQSVQYF. The CDR3 bases are TGTGCCAGCGCAGGAGGGGACCAATCTGTGCAGTACTTC.

The gene calls are TRBV29-1 and TRBJ1-4, with unresolved D. V lost 6 bases to trimming and J lost 8 bases, with 13 bases between them. Germline V lookup: CDR1 SQVTM, CDR2 ANQGSEA. The CDR3 extends over 12 amino acids. CDR3 DNA: TGCAGCGTCACTAAGCCTCCAGAAAAACTGTTTTTT. It codes for CSVTKPPEKLFF.

The chain uses TRBV6-1 and TRBJ1-5; no clear D. Germline-derived CDR1 and CDR2 are MNHNS and SASEGT. V was pared by 8 bases and J by 0 bases, with 14 bases between. CDR3 size: 15 residues. CDR3 in DNA: TGTGCCAGCCGCCTGGGAGATTATAGCAATCAGCCCCAGCATTTT. Its protein product is CASRLGDYSNQPQHF.

The rearrangement uses TRBV30 and TRBJ2-1, with 10 positions matching TRBD2. Germline lookup yields CDR1 GTSNPN and CDR2 SVGIG (reference sequence). V gave up 3 bases and J gave up 0 bases; unmatched junction bases: 8. The CDR3 totals 17 residues. The CDR3 is CAWSQGTSESSYNEQFF. CDR3 nucleotide sequence: TGTGCCTGGAGCCAGGGGACTAGCGAGAGCTCCTACAATGAGCAGTTCTTC.

The rearrangement joins TRBV11-1 to TRBJ1-3; 7 bases are shared with TRBD1. The V gene end was trimmed by 5 bases and the J gene end by 0 bases; junction bases not matched to a gene: 4. The CDR3 runs to 15 residues. Germline CDR1 SGHAT, CDR2 FQDESV (reference sequence). Here the CDR3 DNA reads TGTGCCAGCAGCCTCGGGACAGTCTCTGGAAACACCATATATTTT. Translated, it gives CASSLGTVSGNTIYF. Together with reference TRBV11-1 and TRBJ1-3, the CDR3 gives the full variable domain: EAEVAQSPRYKITEKSQAVAFWCDPISGHATLYWYRQILGQGPELLVQFQDESVVDDSQLPKDRFSAERLKGVDSTLKIQPAELGDSAMYLCASSLGTVSGNTIYFGEGSWLTVV.

The chain employs TRBV5-1 and TRBJ2-5, with 11 positions matching TRBD2. Germline values: CDR1 SGHRS, CDR2 YFSETQ. The V segment lost 4 bases and the J segment 0 bases; nucleotides outside the gene matches: 2. The CDR3 covers 15 residues. CDR3 nucleotide sequence: TGCGCCAGCAGCCTGGGACTAGCGGACCAAGAGACCCAGTACTTC. Translating it yields CASSLGLADQETQYF.

The rearrangement uses TRBV30 and TRBJ1-4; D possibly corresponds to TRBD1 (5 bases). The length of the CDR3 is 13 residues. Trimming took off 0 bases at V and 13 bases at J, with 15 bases between the two ends. CDR1 is GTSNPN and CDR2 is SVGIG in the germline V gene (reference sequence). The CDR3 spells CAWSVRLGGRLFF. In nucleotides, the CDR3 is TGTGCCTGGAGTGTTCGTCTGGGGGGGAGACTGTTTTTT.

A note on this clone: Germline and junction disagree at one end, which may indicate a read error. The rearrangement uses TRBV19 and TRBJ1-5; 8 bases map to TRBD1. The V gene's germline CDR1 is LNHDA and CDR2 SQIVND (reference sequence). The CDR3 contains 18 residues. The CDR3 is CASSINRGSLWGNQPQHF. Written as DNA, the CDR3 is TGTGCCAGCAGTATAAACAGGGGGAGTCTATGGGGCAATCAGCCCCAGCATTTT.

The chain links TRBV7-9 to TRBJ2-1, with 9 bases identical to TRBD2. After removal of 7 bases from V and 4 bases from J, the junction contained 11 bases not matched to a gene. CDR1 and CDR2 (germline): SEHNR, FQNEAQ (reference sequence). The CDR3 is made up of 16 amino acids. The CDR3 spells CASTPGGGRGYNEQFF. The CDR3 DNA follows: TGTGCCAGCACCCCGGGAGGCGGGAGGGGTTACAATGAGCAGTTCTTC. Looking up the rest from reference TRBV7-9 and TRBJ2-1 gives the full variable domain: DTGVSQNPRHKITKRGQNVTFRCDPISEHNRLYWYRQTLGQGPEFLTYFQNEAQLEKSRLLSDRFSAERPKGSFSTLEIQRTEQGDSAMYLCASTPGGGRGYNEQFFGPGTRLTVL.

The chain is built from TRBV7-9 and TRBJ1-1; the D gene is possibly TRBD1 (6 bases). This CDR3 spans 15 amino acids. Germline assignment: CDR1 SEHNR and CDR2 FQNEAQ (reference sequence). The V end was cut by 5 bases, the J end by 0 bases, with 13 bases between. Here the CDR3 reads CASSPLWGLNTEAFF. The DNA of the CDR3 is TGTGCCAGCAGCCCCCTTTGGGGGCTGAACACTGAAGCTTTCTTT.

The rearrangement joins TRBV9 to TRBJ2-5, with a tentative D call TRBD2 (6 bases). CDR1 and CDR2 from the germline V gene are SGDLS and YYNGEE. Trimming pared 4 bases from V and 3 bases from J, leaving 19 bases between. The CDR3 extends over 16 amino acids. CDR3 nucleotide sequence: TGTGCCAGCAGCCCCTCCGTGGGGGGAGTCGAAGAGACCCAGTACTTC. It yields the protein CASSPSVGGVEETQYF. The whole variable domain, filled in from reference TRBV9 and TRBJ2-5, reads DSGVTQTPKHLITATGQRVTLRCSPRSGDLSVYWYQQSLDQGLQFLIQYYNGEERAKGNILERFSAQQFPDLHSELNLSSLELGDSALYFCASSPSVGGVEETQYFGPGTRLLVL.

The genes are TRBV30 and TRBJ2-7; 10 bases fit TRBD1. The CDR3 runs to 15 residues. Trimming took 4 bases from V and 9 from J; bases not matched to a gene: 15. The germline CDR1 and CDR2 sequences are GTSNPN and SVGIG (reference sequence). CDR3 loop: CAWTPGQGGPLGQYF. DNA of the CDR3: TGTGCCTGGACCCCCGGACAGGGGGGGCCCCTAGGGCAGTACTTC.

This chain joins TRBV6-5 and TRBJ1-4; 9 nucleotides line up with TRBD1. Germline loops: CDR1 MNHEY, CDR2 SVGAGI. This CDR3 is built from 14 residues. With V trimmed by 8 bases and J by 3 bases, 4 bases remained unmatched. Here the CDR3 reads CASGQGPANEKLFF. Written as DNA, the CDR3 is TGTGCCAGCGGACAGGGGCCGGCTAATGAAAAACTGTTTTTT.